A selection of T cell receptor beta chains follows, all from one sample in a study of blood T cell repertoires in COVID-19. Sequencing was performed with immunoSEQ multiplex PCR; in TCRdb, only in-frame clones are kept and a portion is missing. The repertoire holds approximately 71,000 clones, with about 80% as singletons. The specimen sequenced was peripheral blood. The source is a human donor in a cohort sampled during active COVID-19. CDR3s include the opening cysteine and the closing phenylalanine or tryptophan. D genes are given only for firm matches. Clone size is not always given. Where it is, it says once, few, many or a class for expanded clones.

CDR3: CASRVQGANQPQHF
DNA: TGTGCCAGCAGAGTACAGGGGGCCAATCAGCCCCAGCATTTT
V: TRBV2
J: TRBJ1-5
D: TRBD1
size: NA

CDR3: CASSPPNPGQNTGELFF
DNA: TGTGCCAGCTCACCACCCAATCCAGGACAGAATACCGGGGAGCTGTTTTTT
V: TRBV18
J: TRBJ2-2
D: NA
size: NA

CDR3: CASSRDRVETQYF
DNA: TGTGCCAGCTCACGGGACAGGGTCGAGACCCAGTACTTC
V: TRBV18
J: TRBJ2-5
D: TRBD1
size: NA

CDR3: CASSAGQDTGELFF
DNA: TGTGCCAGCAGCGCGGGACAAGACACCGGGGAGCTGTTTTTT
V: TRBV9
J: TRBJ2-2
D: NA
size: NA

CDR3: CASSVRTGKVVAFF
DNA: TGTGCCAGCAGTGTACGGACAGGGAAGGTGGTAGCTTTCTTT
V: TRBV2
J: TRBJ1-1
D: TRBD1
size: few

CDR3: CASSFTKGGADTQYF
DNA: TGTGCCAGCAGTTTTACTAAAGGTGGAGCAGATACGCAGTATTTT
V: TRBV11-2
J: TRBJ2-3
D: NA
size: once

CDR3: CASSDTVYNSPLHF
DNA: TGTGCCAGCAGTGACACGGTGTATAATTCACCCCTCCACTTT
V: TRBV25-1
J: TRBJ1-6
D: NA
size: NA

CDR3: CASRAEGTEAFF
DNA: TGTGCCAGCCGGGCGGAGGGCACTGAAGCTTTCTTT
V: TRBV12-3/TRBV12-4
J: TRBJ1-1
D: NA
size: NA

CDR3: CASSPAGTDIEAFF
DNA: TGTGCCAGCAGCCCTGCCGGGACAGATATTGAAGCTTTCTTT
V: TRBV7-9
J: TRBJ1-1
D: TRBD1
size: NA

CDR3: CASSPTFRGENIQYF
DNA: TGTGCCAGCAGCCCTACCTTTCGGGGGGAAAACATTCAGTACTTC
V: TRBV9
J: TRBJ2-4
D: TRBD2
size: NA

CDR3: CASSPRDRRFFEQYF
DNA: TGTGCCAGCAGCCCTCGGGACAGGAGATTTTTCGAGCAGTACTTC
V: TRBV27
J: TRBJ2-7
D: TRBD1
size: NA

CDR3: CASSYSRVDSEQYF
DNA: TGTGCCAGCAGTTACTCGAGGGTGGATAGTGAGCAGTACTTC
V: TRBV6-2/TRBV6-3
J: TRBJ2-7
D: NA
size: many

CDR3: CASSSGQGINQPQHF
DNA: TGTGCCAGCAGCTCCGGACAGGGGATCAATCAGCCCCAGCATTTT
V: TRBV13
J: TRBJ1-5
D: TRBD1
size: NA

CDR3: CASSSGGRLARGQETQYF
DNA: TGTGCCAGCAGCTCTGGGGGGAGACTAGCGCGGGGTCAAGAGACCCAGTACTTC
V: TRBV7-8
J: TRBJ2-5
D: TRBD2
size: NA

CDR3: CASSQETGLQYF
DNA: TGTGCCAGCAGCCAAGAGACAGGCCTGCAGTACTTC
V: TRBV7-9
J: TRBJ2-7
D: NA
size: NA

CDR3: CASSQNAAGDEKLFF
DNA: TGTGCCAGCAGTCAAAACGCGGCGGGGGATGAAAAACTGTTTTTT
V: TRBV28
J: TRBJ1-4
D: NA
size: once

CDR3: CASSLGTQGGYTF
DNA: TGCGCCAGCAGCTTGGGGACACAGGGCGGCTACACCTTC
V: TRBV5-1
J: TRBJ1-2
D: NA
size: NA

CDR3: CASSKASGRTYNEQFF
DNA: TGTGCCAGCAGCAAGGCTAGCGGGAGGACCTACAATGAGCAGTTCTTC
V: TRBV5-4
J: TRBJ2-1
D: TRBD2
size: NA

CDR3: CASSYDLTGGTGELFF
DNA: TGTGCCAGCAGTTACGACCTTACCGGGGGAACCGGGGAGCTGTTTTTT
V: TRBV6-6
J: TRBJ2-2
D: NA
size: NA

CDR3: CASSLSLAGTYNEQFF
DNA: TGTGCCAGCAGTTTGTCTCTAGCGGGGACCTACAATGAGCAGTTCTTC
V: TRBV27
J: TRBJ2-1
D: TRBD2
size: NA

CDR3: CASSLTREQYF
DNA: TGTGCCAGCAGTTTGACGCGGGAGCAGTACTTC
V: TRBV28
J: TRBJ2-7
D: NA
size: NA

CDR3: CASSRRDRGLTNEKLFF
DNA: TGTGCCAGCTCACGCCGGGACAGGGGGCTCACTAATGAAAAACTGTTTTTT
V: TRBV18
J: TRBJ1-4
D: TRBD1
size: NA

CDR3: CATSETGQRETQYF
DNA: TGTGCCACCAGTGAGACGGGACAGAGGGAGACCCAGTACTTC
V: TRBV24-1
J: TRBJ2-5
D: TRBD1
size: NA

CDR3: CAISVQTDQPQHF
DNA: TGTGCCATCAGTGTCCAGACAGATCAGCCCCAGCATTTT
V: TRBV10-3
J: TRBJ1-5
D: NA
size: NA

CDR3: CASSLVPRASNTGELFF
DNA: TGTGCCAGCAGCTTAGTTCCCAGGGCATCGAACACCGGGGAGCTGTTTTTT
V: TRBV7-2
J: TRBJ2-2
D: NA
size: NA

CDR3: CASSPRTGPNEQFF
DNA: TGCGCCAGCAGCCCACGGACAGGGCCAAATGAGCAGTTCTTC
V: TRBV5-1
J: TRBJ2-1
D: TRBD1
size: NA

CDR3: CASGTGAAGANVLTF
DNA: TGTGCCAGCGGGACAGGGGCGGCTGGGGCCAACGTCCTGACTTTC
V: TRBV19
J: TRBJ2-6
D: TRBD1
size: NA

CDR3: CASSKRGFCREGPANNEQFF
DNA: TGTGCCAGCAGCAAGAGGGGCTTTTGTCGGGAGGGTCCCGCGAACAATGAGCAGTTCTTC
V: TRBV21-1
J: TRBJ2-1
D: NA
size: NA

CDR3: CASSQRSGGENEQYF
DNA: TGTGCCAGCAGCCAACGTTCCGGGGGAGAGAACGAGCAGTACTTC
V: TRBV16
J: TRBJ2-7
D: NA
size: NA

CDR3: CASSNQGAQETQYF
DNA: TGTGCCAGCAGTAACCAGGGCGCCCAAGAGACCCAGTACTTC
V: TRBV28
J: TRBJ2-5
D: NA
size: NA

CDR3: CASSPDRYNEQFF
DNA: TGTGCCAGCAGTCCGGACAGATACAATGAGCAGTTCTTC
V: TRBV2
J: TRBJ2-1
D: NA
size: NA

CDR3: CASSLTFQGTEAFF
DNA: TGTGCCAGCAGCTTAACCTTTCAGGGGACTGAAGCTTTCTTT
V: TRBV7-6
J: TRBJ1-1
D: NA
size: NA

CDR3: CASSLRGGVNQPQHF
DNA: TGTGCCAGCAGTTTACGAGGGGGGGTCAATCAGCCCCAGCATTTT
V: TRBV28
J: TRBJ1-5
D: NA
size: NA

CDR3: CASSLLQENTEAFF
DNA: TGCGCCAGCAGCTTATTACAGGAGAACACTGAAGCTTTCTTT
V: TRBV5-1
J: TRBJ1-1
D: NA
size: few

CDR3: CASSLDTVDEKLFF
DNA: TGTGCCAGCAGCTTGGACACAGTTGATGAAAAACTGTTTTTT
V: TRBV5-6
J: TRBJ1-4
D: NA
size: NA

CDR3: CASSLNSYEQYF
DNA: TGTGCCAGCAGCCTAAATTCCTACGAGCAGTACTTC
V: TRBV5-4
J: TRBJ2-7
D: NA
size: NA

CDR3: CASSKVQVSYEQYF
DNA: TGTGCCAGCAGCAAAGTTCAGGTTTCCTACGAGCAGTACTTC
V: TRBV21-1
J: TRBJ2-7
D: NA
size: few

CDR3: CASSRTGAGNTIYF
DNA: TGTGCCAGCAGTCGGACAGGGGCTGGAAACACCATATATTTT
V: TRBV28
J: TRBJ1-3
D: TRBD1
size: once

CDR3: CASSKEGGPNTGELFF
DNA: TGTGCCAGCAGCAAAGAGGGGGGGCCGAACACCGGGGAGCTGTTTTTT
V: TRBV7-2
J: TRBJ2-2
D: NA
size: NA

CDR3: CSVLRFPNTEAFF
DNA: TGCAGCGTTCTTCGGTTCCCCAACACTGAAGCTTTCTTT
V: TRBV29-1
J: TRBJ1-1
D: NA
size: NA

CDR3: CASSFYGGQETQYF
DNA: TGTGCCAGCAGCTTCTACGGAGGGCAAGAGACCCAGTACTTC
V: TRBV5-4
J: TRBJ2-5
D: NA
size: NA

CDR3: CASSLRTTGAKNIQYF
DNA: TGCGCCAGCAGCCTTAGGACTACCGGGGCCAAAAACATTCAGTACTTC
V: TRBV5-1
J: TRBJ2-4
D: NA
size: NA

CDR3: CASSLAGQGQETQYF
DNA: TGTGCCAGCAGCTTAGCAGGACAGGGACAAGAGACCCAGTACTTC
V: TRBV7-2
J: TRBJ2-5
D: TRBD1
size: NA

CDR3: CASSQDRNTEAFF
DNA: TGTGCCAGCAGCCAAGATAGGAACACTGAAGCTTTCTTT
V: TRBV3-1/TRBV3-2
J: TRBJ1-1
D: NA
size: once

CDR3: CASSALVVRGQDTGELFF
DNA: TGTGCCAGCTCTGCGCTGGTCGTCAGGGGGCAGGACACCGGGGAGCTGTTTTTT
V: TRBV18
J: TRBJ2-2
D: TRBD1
size: NA

CDR3: CATGQGVSGELFF
DNA: TGTGCCACCGGACAGGGGGTGTCCGGGGAGCTGTTTTTT
V: TRBV2
J: TRBJ2-2
D: TRBD1
size: NA

CDR3: CASSRGLAGGNEQYF
DNA: TGTGCCAGCAGCCGCGGACTAGCGGGGGGGAACGAGCAGTACTTC
V: TRBV7-2
J: TRBJ2-7
D: TRBD2
size: NA

CDR3: CASSLRNRGYEQYF
DNA: TGTGCCAGCAGCTTGAGGAATAGGGGCTACGAGCAGTACTTC
V: TRBV5-4
J: TRBJ2-7
D: NA
size: NA

CDR3: CASSSSTENVFGYGYTF
DNA: TGTGCCAGCAGTTCATCGACTGAGAACGTTTTTGGCTATGGCTACACCTTC
V: TRBV6-2/TRBV6-3
J: TRBJ1-2
D: NA
size: once

CDR3: CASSRGLADTGELFF
DNA: TGTGCCAGCAGCAGGGGACTAGCGGACACCGGGGAGCTGTTTTTT
V: TRBV7-6
J: TRBJ2-2
D: TRBD2
size: NA

CDR3: CASSLGRRSSYEQYF
DNA: TGTGCCAGCAGCTTAGGTCGGCGGAGCTCCTACGAGCAGTACTTC
V: TRBV7-8
J: TRBJ2-7
D: NA
size: NA

CDR3: CASRISERGGDTGELFF
DNA: TGTGCCAGTAGGATCTCCGAGCGGGGCGGGGACACCGGGGAGCTGTTTTTT
V: TRBV19
J: TRBJ2-2
D: TRBD2
size: NA

CDR3: CASSILAGATYEQYF
DNA: TGTGCCAGCAGCATACTAGCGGGGGCTACCTACGAGCAGTACTTC
V: TRBV11-2
J: TRBJ2-7
D: TRBD2
size: NA

CDR3: CASNPGSNYGYTF
DNA: TGTGCCAGCAATCCGGGATCTAACTATGGCTACACCTTC
V: TRBV28
J: TRBJ1-2
D: NA
size: NA

CDR3: CATSDPGDRDHNEQFF
DNA: TGTGCCACCAGTGATCCAGGGGACAGGGACCACAATGAGCAGTTCTTC
V: TRBV24-1
J: TRBJ2-1
D: TRBD1
size: once

CDR3: CASSSSRDRGEKGSPLHF
DNA: TGTGCTAGCAGCTCGTCCCGGGACAGGGGAGAAAAGGGTTCACCCCTCCACTTT
V: TRBV7-7
J: TRBJ1-6
D: TRBD1
size: NA

CDR3: CATSEGQGNSPLHF
DNA: TGTGCCACCAGTGAGGGACAGGGGAATTCACCCCTCCACTTT
V: TRBV24-1
J: TRBJ1-6
D: TRBD1
size: NA